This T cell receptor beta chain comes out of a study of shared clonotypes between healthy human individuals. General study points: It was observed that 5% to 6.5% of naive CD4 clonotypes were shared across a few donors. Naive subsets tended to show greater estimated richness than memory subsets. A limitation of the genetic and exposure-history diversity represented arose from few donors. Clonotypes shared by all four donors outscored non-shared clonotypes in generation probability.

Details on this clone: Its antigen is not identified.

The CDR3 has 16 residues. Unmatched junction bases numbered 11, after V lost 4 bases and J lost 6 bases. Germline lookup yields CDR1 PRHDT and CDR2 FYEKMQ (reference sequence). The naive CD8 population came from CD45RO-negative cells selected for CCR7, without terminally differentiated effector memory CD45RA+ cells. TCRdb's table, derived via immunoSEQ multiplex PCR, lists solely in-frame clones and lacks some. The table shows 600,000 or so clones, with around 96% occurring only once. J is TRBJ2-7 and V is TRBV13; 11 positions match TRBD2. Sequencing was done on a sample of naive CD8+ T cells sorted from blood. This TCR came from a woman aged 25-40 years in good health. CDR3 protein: CASSSFLAGGGLEQYF. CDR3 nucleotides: TGTGCCAGCAGCTCCTTCCTAGCGGGAGGAGGGCTCGAGCAGTACTTC. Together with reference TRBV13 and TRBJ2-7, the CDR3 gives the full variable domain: AAGVIQSPRHLIKEKRETATLKCYPIPRHDTVYWYQQGPGQDPQFLISFYEKMQSDKGSIPDRFSAQQFSDYHSELNMSSLELGDSALYFCASSSFLAGGGLEQYFGPGTRLTVT.